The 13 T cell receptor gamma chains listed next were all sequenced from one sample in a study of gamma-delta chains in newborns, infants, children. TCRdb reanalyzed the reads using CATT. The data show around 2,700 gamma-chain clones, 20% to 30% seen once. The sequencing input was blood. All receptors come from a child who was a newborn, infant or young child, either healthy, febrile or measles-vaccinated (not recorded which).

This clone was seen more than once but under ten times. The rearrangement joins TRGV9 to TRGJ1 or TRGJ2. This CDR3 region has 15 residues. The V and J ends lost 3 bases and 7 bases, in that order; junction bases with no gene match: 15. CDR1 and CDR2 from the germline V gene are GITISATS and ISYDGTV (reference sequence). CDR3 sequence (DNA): TGTGCCTTGTGGGAGACCTCCAACCCGACCTATAAGAAACTCTTT. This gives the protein CALWETSNPTYKKLF.

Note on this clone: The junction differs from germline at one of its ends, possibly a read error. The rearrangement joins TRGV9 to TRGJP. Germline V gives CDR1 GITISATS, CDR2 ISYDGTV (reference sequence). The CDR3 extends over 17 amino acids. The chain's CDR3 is CALRVPKQELGKKIRVF. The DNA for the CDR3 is TGTGCCTTGCGGGTCCCGAAGCAAGAGTTGGGCAAAAAAATCAGGGTATTT.

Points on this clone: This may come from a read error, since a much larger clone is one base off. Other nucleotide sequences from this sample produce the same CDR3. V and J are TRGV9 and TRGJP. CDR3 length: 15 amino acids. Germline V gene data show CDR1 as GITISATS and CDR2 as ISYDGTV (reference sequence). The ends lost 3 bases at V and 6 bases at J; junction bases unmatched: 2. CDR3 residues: CALWEIELGKKIKVF. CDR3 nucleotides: TGTGCCTTGTGGGAGATAGAGTTGGGCAAAAAAATCAAGGTATTT.

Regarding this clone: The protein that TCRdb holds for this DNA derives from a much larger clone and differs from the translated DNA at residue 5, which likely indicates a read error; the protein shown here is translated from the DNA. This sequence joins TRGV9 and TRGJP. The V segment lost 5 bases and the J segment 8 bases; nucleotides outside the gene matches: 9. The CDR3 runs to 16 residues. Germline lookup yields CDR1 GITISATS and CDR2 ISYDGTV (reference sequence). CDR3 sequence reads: CALWGVGKLGKKIKVF. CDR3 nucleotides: TGTGCCTTGTGGGGGGTCGGTAAGTTGGGCAAAAAAATCAAGGTATTT.

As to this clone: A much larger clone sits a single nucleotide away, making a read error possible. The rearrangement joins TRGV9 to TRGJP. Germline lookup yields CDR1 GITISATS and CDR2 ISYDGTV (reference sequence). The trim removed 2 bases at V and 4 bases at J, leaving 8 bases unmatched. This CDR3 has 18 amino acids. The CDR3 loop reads CALWEGQLQELGKKIKVF. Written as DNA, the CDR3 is TGTGCCTTGTGGGAGGGGCAATTACAAGAGTTGGGCAAAAAAATCAAGGTATTT.

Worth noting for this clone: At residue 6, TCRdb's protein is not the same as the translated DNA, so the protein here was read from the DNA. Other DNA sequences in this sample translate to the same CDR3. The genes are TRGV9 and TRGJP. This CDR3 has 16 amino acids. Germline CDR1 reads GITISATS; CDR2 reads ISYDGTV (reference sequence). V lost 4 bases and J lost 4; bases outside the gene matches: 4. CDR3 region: CALWDFQELGKKIKVF. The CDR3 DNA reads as TGTGCCTTGTGGGATTTTCAAGAGTTGGGCAAAAAAATCAAGGTATTT.

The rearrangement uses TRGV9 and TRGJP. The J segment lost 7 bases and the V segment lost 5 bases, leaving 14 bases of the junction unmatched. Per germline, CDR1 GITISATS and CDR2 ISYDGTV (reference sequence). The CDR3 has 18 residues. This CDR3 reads CALWVDQSGELGKKIKVF. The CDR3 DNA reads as TGTGCCTTGTGGGTGGACCAGTCCGGGGAGTTGGGCAAAAAAATCAAGGTATTT.

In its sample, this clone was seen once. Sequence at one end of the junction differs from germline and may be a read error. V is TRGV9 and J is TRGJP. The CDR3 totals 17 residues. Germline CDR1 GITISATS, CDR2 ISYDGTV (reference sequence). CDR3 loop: CALWVVPQELGKKIKVF. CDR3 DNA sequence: TGTGCCTTGTGGGTGGTGCCGCAAGAGTTGGGCAAAAAAATCAAGGTATTT.

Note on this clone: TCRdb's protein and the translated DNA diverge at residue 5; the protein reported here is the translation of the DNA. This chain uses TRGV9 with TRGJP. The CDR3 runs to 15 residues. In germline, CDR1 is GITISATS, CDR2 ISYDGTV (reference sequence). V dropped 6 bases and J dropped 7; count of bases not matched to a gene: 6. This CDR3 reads CALWNRELGKKIKVF. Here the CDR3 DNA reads TGTGCCTTGTGGAATCGGGAGTTGGGCAAAAAAATCAAGGTATTT.

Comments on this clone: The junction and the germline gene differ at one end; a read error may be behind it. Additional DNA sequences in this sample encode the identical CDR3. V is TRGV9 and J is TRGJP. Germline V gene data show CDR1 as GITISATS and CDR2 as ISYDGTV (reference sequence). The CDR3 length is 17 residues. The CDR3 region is CALWDPRGELGKKIKVF. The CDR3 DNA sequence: TGTGCCTTGTGGGACCCCCGAGGAGAGTTGGGCAAAAAGATCAAGGTATTT.

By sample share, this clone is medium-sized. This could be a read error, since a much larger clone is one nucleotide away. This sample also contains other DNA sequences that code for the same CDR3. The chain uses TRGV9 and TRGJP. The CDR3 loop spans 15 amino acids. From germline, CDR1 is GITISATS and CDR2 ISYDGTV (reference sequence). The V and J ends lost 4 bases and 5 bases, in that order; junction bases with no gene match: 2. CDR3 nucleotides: TGTGCCTTGTGGGAAGAAGAGTTGGGCAAAAAAATCAAGGTATTT. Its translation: CALWEEELGKKIKVF.

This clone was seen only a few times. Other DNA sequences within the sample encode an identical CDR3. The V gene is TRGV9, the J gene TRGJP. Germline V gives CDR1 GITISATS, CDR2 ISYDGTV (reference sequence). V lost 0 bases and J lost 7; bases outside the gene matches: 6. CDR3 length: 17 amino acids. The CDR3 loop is CALWEVRDELGKKIKVF. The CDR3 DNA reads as TGTGCCTTGTGGGAGGTGCGGGACGAGTTGGGCAAAAAAATCAAGGTATTT.

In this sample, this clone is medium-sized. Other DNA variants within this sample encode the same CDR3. This CDR3 reads CALWENQELGKKIKVF. CDR3 nucleotide sequence: TGTGCCTTGTGGGAGAATCAAGAGTTGGGCAAAAAAATCAAGGTATTT. The chain joins TRGV9 to TRGJP. The germline V gene encodes CDR1 GITISATS and CDR2 ISYDGTV (reference sequence). J gave up 4 bases and V 3 bases, and 3 bases lay outside the gene matches. The CDR3 is 16 amino acids.